A single sample is the source of the 10 T cell receptor beta chains below, sequenced in a study of blood T cells in healthy people across ages. Through a sample-barcoded 5' primer and a J-beta primer mix, a second PCR was run for roughly 7 to 11 cycles. MiXCR, applied by TCRdb to the 5' RACE reads, yields one record per CDR3 protein. The repertoire holds 720,000 or so distinct CDR3 sequences, with roughly 41% as singletons. Source material: blood. The origin of the receptors is a man older than 75 in good health.

The rearrangement joins TRBV7-8 to TRBJ2-2; D is uncertain. The CDR3 has 14 amino acids. Germline values: CDR1 SGHVS, CDR2 FQNEAQ. Trimming shortened V by 5 bases and J by 2 bases, and 9 bases separated the two germline ends. The CDR3 protein is CASSKTKNTGELFF. The CDR3 DNA is TGTGCCAGCAGCAAAACAAAAAACACCGGGGAGCTGTTTTTT. Full variable domain (missing parts from reference TRBV7-8 and TRBJ2-2): GAGVSQSPRYKVAKRGQDVALRCDPISGHVSLFWYQQALGQGPEFLTYFQNEAQLDKSGLPSDRFFAERPEGSVSTLKIQRTQQEDSAVYLCASSKTKNTGELFFGEGSRLTVL.

This clonotype was observed many times. This chain uses TRBV7-2 with TRBJ2-7; D is unresolved. Germline V gene lookup returns CDR1 SGHTA and CDR2 FQGNSA. CDR3 length: 15 amino acids. V was cut by 5 bases and J by 0 bases, with 14 bases left in between. CDR3 DNA: TGTGCCAGCAGCCCAGGTCTCGCCAGCTCCTACGAGCAGTACTTC. Protein: CASSPGLASSYEQYF.

The gene calls are TRBV30 and TRBJ2-7; the match to TRBD1 covers 7 bases. Germline CDR1 GTSNPN, CDR2 SVGIG (reference sequence). This CDR3 is built from 14 residues. The V segment lost 5 bases and the J segment 9 bases; nucleotides outside the gene matches: 16. The CDR3 nucleotides are TGTGCCTGGGACAGGGTCGACTGGAAGGAGGCGCAGTACTTC. Translation gives CAWDRVDWKEAQYF.

V gene TRBV30 combines with J gene TRBJ2-5, with TRBD2 as a possible D gene (6 bases). V lost 8 bases, J lost 3 bases, and 13 bases lay in between. Germline V CDR1 and CDR2: GTSNPN, SVGIG (reference sequence). This CDR3 spans 12 amino acids. The CDR3 is CAPIAVEETQYF. Here the CDR3 DNA reads TGTGCCCCCATAGCGGTGGAAGAGACCCAGTACTTC.

CDR3 nucleotide sequence: TGTGCCAGCGGGGGGAGGGGAGCGGGAGTCCCCAATGAGCAGTTCTTC. Its translation is CASGGRGAGVPNEQFF. The V call is TRBV6-2 or TRBV6-3, the J call TRBJ2-1; 8 nucleotides align to TRBD2. CDR3 size: 16 residues. CDR1 and CDR2 from the germline V gene are MNHEY and SVGEGT. The V gene end was trimmed by 8 bases and the J gene end by 6 bases; junction bases not matched to a gene: 15.

This chain links TRBV6-2 or TRBV6-3 with TRBJ2-4, with a possible D match to TRBD1 (5 bases). The CDR3 sequence is 16 residues long. Germline V gene lookup returns CDR1 MNHEY and CDR2 SVGEGT. Trimming left V 6 bases short and J 1 base short, with 16 bases between. CDR3 loop: CASSFPRGFAKNIQYF. The CDR3 region has the DNA TGTGCCAGCAGCTTCCCTAGGGGTTTCGCCAAAAACATTCAGTACTTC.

This chain uses TRBV7-2 with TRBJ2-3; the D is unclear. The CDR3 loop spans 16 amino acids. The V end lost 2 bases, the J end lost 2 bases, and 14 bases lay between the germline ends. CDR1 and CDR2 from the germline V gene are SGHTA and FQGNSA. The CDR3 reads CASSLPSAPYTDTQYF. In DNA form, the CDR3 reads TGTGCCAGCAGCTTACCATCCGCCCCTTACACAGATACGCAGTATTTT.

The rearrangement links TRBV10-3 to TRBJ2-3; 8 bases map to TRBD2. V shed 10 bases, J shed 2 bases, and the junction held 11 bases outside the gene matches. From germline, CDR1 is ENHRY and CDR2 SYGVKD. This CDR3 is 15 amino acids long. CDR3 in amino acids: CASGGGRGATDTQYF. In DNA, the CDR3 is TGTGCCAGCGGGGGAGGGCGGGGGGCCACAGATACGCAGTATTTT.

Points on this clonotype: Possible read error: a much larger clone is one base away. The chain carries TRBV24-1 and TRBJ1-2; 9 bases are a match to TRBD1. The germline gives CDR1 KGHDR, CDR2 SFDVKD. The CDR3 totals 13 residues. The trim removed 5 bases at V and 8 bases at J, leaving 5 bases unmatched. The CDR3, as DNA: TGTGCCACCAGTGGGGGACAGGGTTGCGGCTACACCTTC. This translates into CATSGGQGCGYTF.

The chain is built from TRBV7-9 and TRBJ2-7, with 14 bases aligning to TRBD2. V lost 4 bases and J lost 3; bases outside the gene matches: 11. Germline lookup yields CDR1 SEHNR and CDR2 FQNEAQ (reference sequence). This CDR3 comprises 18 residues. The CDR3 nucleotides are TGTGCCAGCAGCTCCCACCGGGGGGGACTAGCGGGAGACTACGAGCAGTACTTC. It encodes CASSSHRGGLAGDYEQYF.